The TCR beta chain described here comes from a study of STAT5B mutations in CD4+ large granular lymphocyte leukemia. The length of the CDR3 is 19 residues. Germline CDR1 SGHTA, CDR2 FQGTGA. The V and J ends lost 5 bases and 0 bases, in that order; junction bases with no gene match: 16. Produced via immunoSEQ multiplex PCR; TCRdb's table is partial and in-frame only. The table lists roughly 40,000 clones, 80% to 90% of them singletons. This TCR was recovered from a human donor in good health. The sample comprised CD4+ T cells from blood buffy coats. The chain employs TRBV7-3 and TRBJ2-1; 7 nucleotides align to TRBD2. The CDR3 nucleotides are TGTGCCAGCAGCCCCCACCCCGGGACTACCCGAAGCTCCTACAATGAGCAGTTCTTC. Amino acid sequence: CASSPHPGTTRSSYNEQFF.